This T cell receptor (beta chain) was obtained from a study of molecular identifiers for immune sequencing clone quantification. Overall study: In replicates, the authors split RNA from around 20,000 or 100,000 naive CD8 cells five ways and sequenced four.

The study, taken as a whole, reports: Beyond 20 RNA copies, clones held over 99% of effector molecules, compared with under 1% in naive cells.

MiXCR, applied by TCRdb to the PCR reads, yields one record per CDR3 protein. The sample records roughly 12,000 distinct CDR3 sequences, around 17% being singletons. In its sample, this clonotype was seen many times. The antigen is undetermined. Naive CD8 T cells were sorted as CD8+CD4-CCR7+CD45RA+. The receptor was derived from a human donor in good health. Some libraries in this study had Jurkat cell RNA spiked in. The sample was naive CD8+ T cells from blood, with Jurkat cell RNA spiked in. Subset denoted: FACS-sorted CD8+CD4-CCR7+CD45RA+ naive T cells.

Here the CDR3 DNA reads TGTGCCAGTAGTACAGGGGGTGATCAGCCCCAGCATTTT. Residues: CASSTGGDQPQHF. The chain recombines TRBV19 with TRBJ1-5; 7 bases are shared with TRBD1. There are 13 residues in the CDR3. Germline assignment: CDR1 LNHDA and CDR2 SQIVND (reference sequence). V lost 4 bases to trimming and J lost 5 bases; unmatched junction nucleotides: 2.